This T cell receptor beta chain was retrieved from a study of T cells in Graves' hyperthyroidism and ophthalmopathy. Points from the study as a whole: Stable hyperthyroidism was told apart from ophthalmopathy by a model built on 13 V-J features. Most clonotypes expanded in the thyroid (above 0.001) were also present in blood.

Per germline, CDR1 PRHDT and CDR2 FYEKMQ (reference sequence). V lost 4 bases and J 3 bases, leaving 19 bases between the germline ends. The CDR3 consists of 16 residues. Lactation, pregnancy, other autoimmune disease or uncontrolled infection led to exclusion of patients. A word on this clonotype: Its antigen remains unidentified.

The source material, RNA transcripts, was used to amplify TCR beta CDR3 regions. During a first-round RT-PCR of the TCR CDR3, the HTBI primer set was used. One entry per CDR3 protein results from TCRdb running MiXCR on the multiplex PCR reads. The table lists about 250,000 distinct CDR3 sequences, about 16% of them singletons. The sequence was obtained from a woman aged 45 to 65 with Graves' hyperthyroidism that later progressed to Graves' ophthalmopathy. The chain employs TRBV13 and TRBJ2-7, with D unresolved. What was sequenced was blood. This chain's CDR3 is CASSWTFGGANYEQYF. The DNA for the CDR3 is TGTGCCAGCAGCTGGACCTTTGGCGGAGCGAACTACGAGCAGTACTTC.